This TCR beta chain came from a study of shared clonotypes between healthy human individuals. With 3 bases clipped from V and 3 bases from J, the junction kept 5 bases outside the gene matches. Germline V gene lookup returns CDR1 KGHSH and CDR2 LQKENI. CDR3 length: 15 amino acids. How the authors handled the data: ImmunoSEQ junction-only sequences lacked quality scores, so their filtering differed. Clones were read by immunoSEQ multiplex PCR, and TCRdb kept only the in-frame ones, dropping some. V and J calls and clone size come straight from that table; D and trimming were deduced from the DNA. The repertoire holds some 2,000,000 clones, over 85% seen once, with 0.13% in the top ten.

This TCR derives from a young man in good health. The chain carries TRBV18 and TRBJ1-5; 7 nucleotides line up with TRBD1. Sequencing was done on a sample of naive CD4+ T cells sorted from blood. Subset given: CD45RA+ positively selected. CDR3 loop: CASSPGQRHNQPQHF. The DNA for the CDR3 is TGTGCCAGCTCACCGGGACAGCGTCACAATCAGCCCCAGCATTTT.